These T cell receptor beta chains were read from a single sample in a study of CD8+ T cells in alopecia areata. TCRdb keeps only in-frame clones here, not all; method: immunoSEQ multiplex PCR. The data contain 150,000 to 200,000 clones, less than 70% of them seen just once; the ten biggest clones take up around 0.91%. The material was CD4+ T cells sorted from blood, obtained at week 4, from a patient treated with tofacitinib. The receptor source for this set is a human donor with alopecia areata. Both conserved end residues are part of each CDR3. Fields, in order: CDR3 protein, V gene, J gene.

CDR3aa: CASGLFHYRDSQETQYF
v_gene: TRBV12-5
j_gene: TRBJ2-5

CDR3aa: CASSLDGATNEKLFF
v_gene: TRBV4-1
j_gene: TRBJ1-4

CDR3aa: CAWSSPGRGPNQPQHF
v_gene: TRBV30
j_gene: TRBJ1-5

CDR3aa: CSVAAGYTF
v_gene: TRBV29-1
j_gene: TRBJ1-2

CDR3aa: CAWRDGGEQFF
v_gene: TRBV30
j_gene: TRBJ2-1

CDR3aa: CASSANSKGNTEAFF
v_gene: TRBV9
j_gene: TRBJ1-1

CDR3aa: CSVVWRGNTDTQYF
v_gene: TRBV29-1
j_gene: TRBJ2-3

CDR3aa: CASSLRGVGYDEQYF
v_gene: TRBV7-2
j_gene: TRBJ2-7

CDR3aa: CSVDQGMGTEAFF
v_gene: TRBV29-1
j_gene: TRBJ1-1

CDR3aa: CSGTGRHGYTF
v_gene: TRBV29-1
j_gene: TRBJ1-2

CDR3aa: CATSRDRAESETQYF
v_gene: TRBV15
j_gene: TRBJ2-5

CDR3aa: CASSLTQETQYF
v_gene: TRBV7-2
j_gene: TRBJ2-5

CDR3aa: CASRDEPNQPQHF
v_gene: TRBV7-2
j_gene: TRBJ1-5

CDR3aa: CSVAGAPSNGELFF
v_gene: TRBV29-1
j_gene: TRBJ2-2

CDR3aa: CAWSLRLRAGDDEQFF
v_gene: TRBV30
j_gene: TRBJ2-1

CDR3aa: CAWSPDMNTEAFF
v_gene: TRBV30
j_gene: TRBJ1-1

CDR3aa: CASSLFGTGESEAFF
v_gene: TRBV5-6
j_gene: TRBJ1-1

CDR3aa: CASSLEQREQYF
v_gene: TRBV5-1
j_gene: TRBJ2-7

CDR3aa: CASSRLNTGELFF
v_gene: TRBV6-5
j_gene: TRBJ2-2

CDR3aa: CSVVDGRYEQYF
v_gene: TRBV29-1
j_gene: TRBJ2-7

CDR3aa: CASSSRQMNTEAFF
v_gene: TRBV5-6
j_gene: TRBJ1-1

CDR3aa: CASSQEGAGGETQYF
v_gene: TRBV4-1
j_gene: TRBJ2-5

CDR3aa: CASSSGENSNQPQHF
v_gene: TRBV5-1
j_gene: TRBJ1-5

CDR3aa: CASMLGGRETQYF
v_gene: TRBV5-6
j_gene: TRBJ2-5

CDR3aa: CASSVANQDTQYF
v_gene: TRBV9
j_gene: TRBJ2-3

CDR3aa: CSTGGTSETQYF
v_gene: TRBV29-1
j_gene: TRBJ2-5

CDR3aa: CASSEGRNSPLHF
v_gene: TRBV7-2
j_gene: TRBJ1-6

CDR3aa: CASRLGREAFF
v_gene: TRBV2
j_gene: TRBJ1-1

CDR3aa: CASSFTGTVQETQYF
v_gene: TRBV5-1
j_gene: TRBJ2-5

CDR3aa: CAWGQEGNQPQHF
v_gene: TRBV30
j_gene: TRBJ1-5

CDR3aa: CAWSSRAYEQYF
v_gene: TRBV30
j_gene: TRBJ2-7

CDR3aa: CSARDTYEQYF
v_gene: TRBV20-1
j_gene: TRBJ2-7

CDR3aa: CAWSHIGSPGNQPQHF
v_gene: TRBV30
j_gene: TRBJ1-5